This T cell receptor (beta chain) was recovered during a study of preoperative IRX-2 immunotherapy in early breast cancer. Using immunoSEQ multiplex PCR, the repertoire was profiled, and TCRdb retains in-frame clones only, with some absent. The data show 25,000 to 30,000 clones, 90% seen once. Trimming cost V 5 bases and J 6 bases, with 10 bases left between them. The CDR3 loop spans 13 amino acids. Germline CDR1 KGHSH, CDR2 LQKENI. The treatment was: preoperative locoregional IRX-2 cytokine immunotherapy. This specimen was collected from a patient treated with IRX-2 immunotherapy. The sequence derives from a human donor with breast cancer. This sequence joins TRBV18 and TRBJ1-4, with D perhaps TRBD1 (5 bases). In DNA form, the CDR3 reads TGTGCCAGCTCATCTAGGGGCGATGAAAAACTGTTTTTT. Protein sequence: CASSSRGDEKLFF.